The clone carrying this T cell receptor (beta chain) has only one observation. The data were produced by immunoSEQ multiplex PCR, yet TCRdb's version contains in-frame clones alone and is incomplete. Of more than 250,000 clones listed, more than 70% were seen once; the top ten hold under 2%. V dropped 1 base and J dropped 1 base, with 7 bases sitting between them. CDR3 length: 15 residues. In germline, CDR1 is LGHNA, CDR2 YNFKEQ. This entry is derived from a study of blood T cell repertoires in COVID-19. Across the study: Samples representing acute and convalescent COVID-19 were sourced from the United States, Italy and Spain.

The chain employs TRBV4-2 and TRBJ2-2, with D possibly being TRBD1 (6 bases). The sample consisted of peripheral blood. The receptor was isolated from a woman between 45 and 60 years old with acute or convalescent COVID-19. The CDR3 here is CASSQGGQNTGELFF. CDR3 nucleotide sequence: TGTGCCAGCAGCCAAGGGGGACAGAACACCGGGGAGCTGTTTTTT.